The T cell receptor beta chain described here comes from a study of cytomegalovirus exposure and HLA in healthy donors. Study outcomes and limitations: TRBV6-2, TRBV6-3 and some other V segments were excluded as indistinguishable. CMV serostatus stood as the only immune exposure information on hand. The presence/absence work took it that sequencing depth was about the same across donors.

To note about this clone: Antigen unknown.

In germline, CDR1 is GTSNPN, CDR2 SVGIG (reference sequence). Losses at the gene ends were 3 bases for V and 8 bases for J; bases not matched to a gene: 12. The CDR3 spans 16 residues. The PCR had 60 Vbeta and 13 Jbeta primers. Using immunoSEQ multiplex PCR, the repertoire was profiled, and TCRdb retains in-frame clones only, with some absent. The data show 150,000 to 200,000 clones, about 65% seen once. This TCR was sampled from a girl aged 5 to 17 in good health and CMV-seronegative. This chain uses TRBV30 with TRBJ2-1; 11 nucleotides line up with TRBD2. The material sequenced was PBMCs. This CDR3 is CAWSAPLAGGKDEQFF. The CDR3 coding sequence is TGTGCCTGGAGCGCCCCTCTAGCGGGGGGAAAGGATGAGCAGTTCTTC.